Below, 20 T cell receptor beta chains from the same sample are listed, as sequenced in a study of STAT5B mutations in CD4+ large granular lymphocyte leukemia (dated by TCRdb to 2022 to 2024). Library creation used the immunoSEQ multiplex PCR assay. This immuneACCESS table, as held by TCRdb, lists in-frame sequences with V and J called but not all clones. Of the missing ones, under half trace to an unresolved V gene in checked studies; the others have no known cause. The sample has approximately 31,000 clones on record, roughly 74% of them singletons. About 0.95% of the sample lies in the top ten. Source material: CD4+ T cells from blood buffy coats. Receptors originate from a human donor in good health.

In this sample, this clone turned up a few times. This chain connects TRBV6-6 to TRBJ1-2; no firm D call. This CDR3 has 15 amino acids. The V end was cut by 7 bases, the J end by 4 bases, with 19 bases between. Germline lookup yields CDR1 MNHNY and CDR2 SVGAGI (reference sequence). The CDR3 loop is CASTRLGGGSYGYTF. The CDR3, as DNA: TGTGCCAGCACCCGACTGGGAGGAGGGAGCTATGGCTACACCTTC.

The CDR3 region has the DNA TGTGCCAGCAGCTTAGCCGGTCGAGAAAAACTGTTTTTT. Its translation: CASSLAGREKLFF. The chain uses TRBV7-9 and TRBJ1-4; D gene unclear. V was trimmed by 0 bases and J by 8 bases, leaving 7 bases between them. CDR3 size: 13 residues. The germline V gene has CDR1 SEHNR and CDR2 FQNEAQ (reference sequence).

V and J are TRBV28 and TRBJ1-1; the match to TRBD1 covers 11 bases. Germline V CDR1 and CDR2: MDHEN, SYDVKM. V shed 5 bases, J shed 0 bases, and the junction held 8 bases outside the gene matches. The CDR3 spans 17 residues. CDR3 region: CASSPWTGGEMNTEAFF. The CDR3 DNA reads TGTGCCAGCAGTCCGTGGACAGGGGGCGAGATGAACACTGAAGCTTTCTTT.

The V and J genes are TRBV15 and TRBJ1-1; 11 positions agree with TRBD1. The CDR3 consists of 15 residues. In germline, CDR1 is LNHNV, CDR2 YYDKDF (reference sequence). The V segment lost 8 bases and the J segment 4 bases; nucleotides outside the gene matches: 9. The CDR3 region is CATLRDRGKGTEAFF. CDR3 DNA: TGTGCCACCCTCAGGGACAGGGGGAAGGGCACTGAAGCTTTCTTT.

V usage is TRBV28 and J usage is TRBJ2-2; no clear D. Germline V gene data show CDR1 as MDHEN and CDR2 as SYDVKM. This CDR3 region has 12 residues. Trimming took off 3 bases at V and 13 bases at J, with 12 bases between the two ends. DNA of the CDR3: TGTGCCAGCAGTTTCTCCGTTGGTGGGCTGTTTTTT. It yields the protein CASSFSVGGLFF. The full variable domain, completed using reference TRBV28 and TRBJ2-2, is DVKVTQSSRYLVKRTGEKVFLECVQDMDHENMFWYRQDPGLGLRLIYFSYDVKMKEKGDIPEGYSVSREKKERFSLILESASTNQTSMYLCASSFSVGGLFFGEGSRLTVL.

The V and J genes are TRBV5-1 and TRBJ2-1, with D hard to call. V lost 0 bases, J lost 8 bases, and 15 bases lay in between. The germline V gene has CDR1 SGHRS and CDR2 YFSETQ. The length of the CDR3 is 15 residues. This chain's CDR3 is CASSLGTEPLYEQFF. Here the CDR3 DNA reads TGCGCCAGCAGCTTGGGAACAGAGCCTCTTTATGAGCAGTTCTTC.

The chain joins TRBV21-1 to TRBJ2-1; TRBD2 reflects the table's D call only, with no check against the DNA. TRBV21-1 is assigned pseudogene status. This CDR3 is 20 amino acids long. DNA for the CDR3: TGTGCCAGCAGTAAAAGCGGCACTAGCGGGAGGAGAATGAGGTCAAATGAGCAGTTCTTC. Its translation is CASSKSGTSGRRMRSNEQFF.

This chain joins TRBV28 and TRBJ1-5, with a possible D match to TRBD1 (6 bases). V dropped 3 bases and J dropped 5 bases, with 14 bases sitting between them. This CDR3 spans 15 amino acids. CDR1 and CDR2 from the germline V gene are MDHEN and SYDVKM. The CDR3 loop is CASSFGGLRHQPQHF. The CDR3, as DNA: TGTGCCAGCAGTTTCGGGGGGCTAAGGCATCAGCCCCAGCATTTT. The variable domain in full, completed from reference TRBV28 and TRBJ1-5, reads DVKVTQSSRYLVKRTGEKVFLECVQDMDHENMFWYRQDPGLGLRLIYFSYDVKMKEKGDIPEGYSVSREKKERFSLILESASTNQTSMYLCASSFGGLRHQPQHFGDGTRLSIL.

V is TRBV7-2 and J is TRBJ2-3, with D unresolved. Germline loops: CDR1 SGHTA, CDR2 FQGNSA. The CDR3 is made up of 13 amino acids. V was cut by 1 base and J by 7 bases, with 9 bases left in between. CDR3 protein: CASSLERSNTQYF. The CDR3 bases are TGTGCCAGCAGCTTAGAACGGTCCAATACGCAGTATTTT. The full variable domain, in which reference TRBV7-2 and TRBJ2-3 provide the parts outside the CDR3, is GAGVSQSPSNKVTEKGKDVELRCDPISGHTALYWYRQSLGQGLEFLIYFQGNSAPDKSGLPSDRFSAERTGGSVSTLTIQRTQQEDSAVYLCASSLERSNTQYFGPGTRLTVL.

The chain recombines TRBV20-1 with TRBJ2-1, with unresolved D. CDR1 DFQATT and CDR2 SNEGSKA come from the germline V gene (reference sequence). V was cut by 6 bases and J by 8 bases, with 11 bases left in between. This CDR3 has 11 residues. The DNA for the CDR3 is TGCAGTGCCTATGCTGGCGATGAGCAGTTCTTC. Translating it yields CSAYAGDEQFF.

The V gene is TRBV6-6, the J gene TRBJ2-1; D is unclear. The germline gives CDR1 MNHNY, CDR2 SVGAGI (reference sequence). Trimming shortened V by 2 bases and J by 5 bases, and 10 bases separated the two germline ends. The CDR3 runs 14 residues. CDR3 DNA: TGTGCCAGCAGTTACACCGGACGGCACAATGAGCAGTTCTTC. Translation gives CASSYTGRHNEQFF.

The chain recombines TRBV6-5 with TRBJ1-2; TRBD1 is a possible D gene (5 bases). Per the germline V gene, CDR1 is MNHEY and CDR2 is SVGAGI. V shed 8 bases and J shed 5 bases, with 9 bases lying between them. There are 11 residues in the CDR3. DNA of the CDR3: TGTGCCAGCGGGGGGAATTATGGCTACACCTTC. Translated, it gives CASGGNYGYTF.

A few counts support this clone. The chain uses TRBV6-1 and TRBJ1-3; D is unclear. This CDR3 region has 12 residues. Germline CDR1 reads MNHNS; CDR2 reads SASEGT. Trimming took off 2 bases at V and 7 bases at J, with 6 bases between the two ends. The chain's CDR3 is CASSEYHNTIYF. The CDR3 DNA sequence: TGTGCCAGCAGTGAATACCACAACACCATATATTTT.

The J gene is TRBJ1-1, the V gene TRBV7-9, with no clear D. The CDR3 length is 11 residues. V lost 7 bases and J lost 5, with 8 bases in between. Germline V gene lookup returns CDR1 SEHNR and CDR2 FQNEAQ (reference sequence). The CDR3 nucleotides are TGTGCCAGCACCCGCGCGACTGAAGCTTTCTTT. It is translated as CASTRATEAFF.

The rearrangement uses TRBV7-6 and TRBJ1-1; D gene ambiguous. Germline V gene data show CDR1 as SGHVS and CDR2 as FNYEAQ. This CDR3 is built from 14 residues. Trimming pared 1 base from V and 1 base from J, leaving 7 bases between. The CDR3 bases are TGTGCCAGCAGCTTAGACCTCCAGAACACTGAAGCTTTCTTT. Translation gives CASSLDLQNTEAFF.

The chain carries TRBV6-1 and TRBJ2-7, with D possibly matching TRBD2 (6 bases). The CDR3 extends over 13 amino acids. Germline V gives CDR1 MNHNS, CDR2 SASEGT. With 6 bases removed from V and 4 bases from J, the gap between germline ends came to 13 bases. CDR3 sequence: CASRRDVEYEQYF. The CDR3 region has the DNA TGTGCCAGCAGGCGGGACGTGGAGTACGAGCAGTACTTC.

This rearrangement joins TRBV5-1 to TRBJ2-5; 13 bases agree with TRBD2. The CDR3 covers 17 residues. Germline V lookup: CDR1 SGHRS, CDR2 YFSETQ. V was clipped by 0 bases and J by 0 bases; unmatched bases: 2. This chain's CDR3 is CASSLGGTSGDQETQYF. DNA for the CDR3: TGCGCCAGCAGCTTGGGTGGGACTAGCGGGGACCAAGAGACCCAGTACTTC. The full variable domain, its missing parts supplied by reference TRBV5-1 and TRBJ2-5, is KAGVTQTPRYLIKTRGQQVTLSCSPISGHRSVSWYQQTPGQGLQFLFEYFSETQRNKGNFPGRFSGRQFSNSRSEMNVSTLELGDSALYLCASSLGGTSGDQETQYFGPGTRLLVL.

CDR3 DNA sequence: TGTGCCAGCAGCTTAGAAGGGACAGGGTATCGTACGCAGTATTTT. This translates into CASSLEGTGYRTQYF. The V and J genes are TRBV11-3 and TRBJ2-3; 9 nucleotides line up with TRBD1. With 0 bases clipped from V and 8 bases from J, the junction kept 6 bases outside the gene matches. Germline assignment: CDR1 SGHNT and CDR2 YENEEA. The CDR3 sequence is 15 residues long.

The rearrangement links TRBV5-6 to TRBJ2-3; D is uncertain. CDR1 is SGHDT and CDR2 is YYEEEE in the germline V gene. The V end lost 0 bases, the J end lost 0 bases, and 11 bases lay between the germline ends. The CDR3 is made up of 16 amino acids. CDR3 in amino acids: CASSLGLGRSTDTQYF. DNA of the CDR3: TGTGCCAGCAGCTTGGGGCTGGGTAGGAGCACAGATACGCAGTATTTT. Combining the CDR3 with reference TRBV5-6 and TRBJ2-3 gives the whole variable domain DAGVTQSPTHLIKTRGQQVTLRCSPKSGHDTVSWYQQALGQGPQFIFQYYEEEERQRGNFPDRFSGHQFPNYSSELNVNALLLGDSALYLCASSLGLGRSTDTQYFGPGTRLTVL.

This chain uses TRBV7-2 with TRBJ2-7; 9 bases map to TRBD1. The germline gives CDR1 SGHTA, CDR2 FQGNSA. The CDR3 is 16 amino acids. Trimming removed 1 base from V and 1 base from J; junction bases left unmatched: 5. CDR3 amino acids: CASSLVQGAMSYEQYF. In DNA form, the CDR3 reads TGTGCCAGCAGCTTAGTACAGGGGGCTATGTCCTACGAGCAGTACTTC.